These T cell receptor beta chains were read from a single sample in a study of CD8 T cells in ankylosing spondylitis. One entry per CDR3 protein, called by TCRdb with MiXCR from the 5' RACE reads. The table shows around 160,000 distinct CDR3 sequences, with under 14% occurring only once. Sequenced: blood, either unsorted or a sorted T cell fraction (not recorded which). The receptors shown here come from a male donor with ankylosing spondylitis or in good health (not recorded which). The CDR3 runs from the conserved cysteine through the conserved F or W. The D gene is left open where the match is weak. Clone size appears in some rows only: once, few, many, or a class for an expanded clone.

clone size	J gene	V gene	D gene	CDR3 protein	CDR3 DNA
many	TRBJ1-6	TRBV20-1	TRBD1	CSARGTGDSPLHF	TGCAGTGCTAGAGGGACAGGGGATTCACCCCTCCACTTT
many	TRBJ2-1	TRBV5-6	-	CASSWDFRGGQDNEQFF	TGTGCCAGCAGCTGGGACTTTAGGGGGGGGCAGGACAATGAGCAGTTCTTC
many	TRBJ1-4	TRBV7-6	-	CASSPRIGTTNEKLFF	TGTGCCAGCAGCCCTCGTATCGGTACAACTAATGAAAAACTGTTTTTT
many	TRBJ2-5	TRBV20-1	-	CSATQVPGIETQYF	TGCAGTGCTACGCAGGTGCCGGGAATAGAGACCCAGTACTTC
few	TRBJ2-1	TRBV5-5	-	CASSFDYSPYNEQFF	TGTGCCAGCAGCTTTGACTACTCCCCTTACAATGAGCAGTTCTTC
many	TRBJ1-1	TRBV6-5	TRBD1	CASSYSTPTGGGTEAFF	TGTGCCAGCAGTTACTCGACCCCCACAGGGGGCGGTACTGAAGCTTTCTTT
many	TRBJ1-6	TRBV25-1	TRBD1	CASSVAGTGNSPLHF	TGTGCCAGCAGTGTAGCCGGGACAGGGAATTCACCCCTCCACTTT
many	TRBJ1-2	TRBV3-1	-	CASSQDSRNYGYTF	TGTGCCAGCAGCCAAGATAGCCGGAACTATGGCTACACCTTC
many	TRBJ2-7	TRBV5-1	-	CASSLRPTYEQYF	TGCGCCAGCAGCTTGCGCCCAACCTACGAGCAGTACTTC
many	TRBJ2-1	TRBV6-1	TRBD1	CASSSEDRGSWIAYNEQFF	TGTGCCAGCAGTAGTGAGGACAGGGGGTCCTGGATAGCCTACAATGAGCAGTTCTTC
many	TRBJ2-2	TRBV5-1	-	CASSRGAPGDTGELFF	TGCGCCAGCAGTCGAGGGGCGCCGGGTGACACCGGGGAGCTGTTTTTT
many	TRBJ1-2	TRBV6-5	TRBD1	CASSYSGTGVHGYTF	TGTGCCAGCAGTTACTCCGGGACAGGGGTTCATGGCTACACCTTC
few	TRBJ2-1	TRBV7-2	-	CASSLGGGLYNEQFF	TGTGCCAGCAGCTTAGGCGGCGGCCTCTACAATGAGCAGTTCTTC
few	TRBJ2-1	TRBV6-1	-	CATKAQGPSYNEQFF	TGTGCCACCAAGGCTCAGGGTCCCTCCTACAATGAGCAGTTCTTC
many	TRBJ2-1	TRBV10-3	TRBD1	CAISEGQGVNEQFF	TGTGCCATCAGTGAGGGACAGGGAGTCAATGAGCAGTTCTTC
many	TRBJ2-2	TRBV12-3/TRBV12-4	TRBD1	CASSPGTGDTGELFF	TGTGCCAGCAGTCCTGGGACAGGGGACACCGGGGAGCTGTTTTTT
few	TRBJ2-3	TRBV18	TRBD2	CASSPTMVLAGGTDTQYF	TGTGCCAGCTCACCTACGATGGTTCTAGCGGGAGGAACAGATACGCAGTATTTT
many	TRBJ2-2	TRBV5-1	-	CASSFFGTGELFF	TGCGCCAGCAGCTTCTTTGGCACCGGGGAGCTGTTTTTT
many	TRBJ2-3	TRBV9	TRBD2	CASSPASGVTDTQYF	TGTGCCAGCAGCCCAGCTAGCGGGGTCACAGATACGCAGTATTTT
-	TRBJ1-2	TRBV4-1	-	CASSQEAGVGYTF	TGCGCCAGCAGCCAAGAGGCCGGGGTTGGCTACACCTTC
few	TRBJ1-2	TRBV27	-	CASSWGGSYGYTF	TGTGCCAGCAGTTGGGGGGGTAGCTATGGCTACACCTTC
many	TRBJ1-2	TRBV29-1	-	CSVPKIGHTLYGYTF	TGCAGCGTACCAAAAATTGGACATACCCTCTATGGCTACACCTTC
many	TRBJ2-2	TRBV4-2	-	CASSHPANTGELFF	TGTGCCAGCAGCCATCCTGCGAACACCGGGGAGCTGTTTTTT
-	TRBJ2-5	TRBV7-8	TRBD2	CASSTGTSSWETQYF	TGTGCCAGCAGCACCGGGACTAGCTCTTGGGAGACCCAGTACTTC
-	TRBJ2-2	TRBV12-3/TRBV12-4	-	CAIGRTNTGELFF	TGTGCCATTGGGCGCACGAACACCGGGGAGCTGTTTTTT
many	TRBJ2-1	TRBV18	-	CASSPLPSGGGEQFF	TGTGCCAGCTCACCACTTCCCAGCGGAGGGGGTGAGCAGTTCTTC